Below, 30 T cell receptor beta chains from the same sample are listed, as sequenced in a study of cytomegalovirus exposure and HLA in healthy donors. A multiplex PCR was run with 60 Vbeta primers and 13 Jbeta primers. The table came from immunoSEQ multiplex PCR; TCRdb's copy has only in-frame clones and leaves some out. The data show about 200,000 clones, around 77% seen once. Sequencing input: PBMCs. These receptors were taken from a woman in her thirties in good health and CMV-seronegative.

CDR3 coding DNA: TGTGCCAGCAGTTACGGCCTAGCCAATGAGCAGTTCTTC. Encoded protein: CASSYGLANEQFF. V and J are TRBV6-5 and TRBJ2-1, with D possibly matching TRBD2 (5 bases). The CDR3 totals 13 residues. In germline, CDR1 is MNHEY, CDR2 SVGAGI. V lost 2 bases, J lost 6 bases, and 8 bases lay in between.

This clone was seen a handful of times. V usage is TRBV6-1 and J usage is TRBJ1-1, with D possibly TRBD1 on 5 matching bases. CDR1 MNHNS and CDR2 SASEGT come from the germline V gene. V was cut by 2 bases and J by 0 bases, with 13 bases left in between. CDR3 size: 16 residues. This CDR3 is CASSEYQGRLNTEAFF. The CDR3 DNA reads TGTGCCAGCAGTGAATACCAGGGCAGGTTGAACACTGAAGCTTTCTTT.

The gene calls are TRBV21-1 and TRBJ1-2; the tabulated D call, TRBD1, remains unverified against the DNA. TRBV21-1 corresponds to a pseudogene. CDR3 length: 19 residues. The CDR3 region has the DNA TGTGCCAGCAGCAAAGTCCTAACCGGGACAGGGGTCCCAAACTATGGCTACACCTTC. It yields the protein CASSKVLTGTGVPNYGYTF.

The CDR3: CASSPGRLYEQYF. Written as DNA, the CDR3 is TGTGCCAGCAGCCCGGGGAGATTGTACGAGCAGTACTTC. V is TRBV7-6 and J is TRBJ2-7, with a weak D call TRBD2 (5 bases). The CDR3 runs 13 residues. The germline V gene encodes CDR1 SGHVS and CDR2 FNYEAQ. Deletions cut 5 bases from V and 4 bases from J, with 12 bases between.

This clone was counted a single time. The CDR3 spells CASSPPGGRKYEQYF. For the CDR3, the DNA is TGTGCCAGTAGTCCCCCAGGGGGAAGGAAGTACGAGCAGTACTTC. V gene TRBV19 combines with J gene TRBJ2-7, with 7 bases lining up with TRBD1. The CDR3 extends over 15 amino acids. Germline loops: CDR1 LNHDA, CDR2 SQIVND (reference sequence). J gave up 4 bases and V 5 bases, and 11 bases lay outside the gene matches.

V and J are TRBV7-2 and TRBJ2-5; D is undetermined. Germline-derived CDR1 and CDR2 are SGHTA and FQGNSA. This CDR3 region has 11 residues. Trimming pared 5 bases from V and 5 bases from J, leaving 6 bases between. CDR3 coding DNA: TGTGCCAGCAGCGTGACTGAGACCCAGTACTTC. This codes for CASSVTETQYF.

The chain joins TRBV30 to TRBJ2-7, with D hard to call. The CDR3 extends over 12 amino acids. Looked up from germline, CDR1 is GTSNPN and CDR2 is SVGIG (reference sequence). The V and J ends lost 0 bases and 4 bases respectively, with 7 bases between them. The CDR3 DNA is TGTGCCTGGAGTGTTTCAGATTACGAGCAGTACTTC. It encodes CAWSVSDYEQYF.

J is TRBJ1-2 and V is TRBV6-1; D remains unclear. V shed 3 bases and J shed 8 bases, with 13 bases lying between them. CDR1 and CDR2 from the germline V gene are MNHNS and SASEGT. This CDR3 comprises 13 residues. DNA of the CDR3: TGTGCCAGCAGTGATACTTTGGGCACGGGCTACACCTTC. It codes for CASSDTLGTGYTF.

This clone came up once. This chain links TRBV13 with TRBJ2-1; 7 bases are a match to TRBD2. Germline V lookup: CDR1 PRHDT, CDR2 FYEKMQ (reference sequence). The V segment lost 3 bases and the J segment 9 bases; nucleotides outside the gene matches: 14. CDR3 length equals 16 residues. The CDR3 bases are TGTGCCAGCAGCTTCGCGAGGTGGGGAGGGTCAGGTGAGCAGTTCTTC. Residues: CASSFARWGGSGEQFF.

The chain recombines TRBV7-9 with TRBJ2-5, with 11 bases identical to TRBD2. Germline V gene data show CDR1 as SEHNR and CDR2 as FQNEAQ (reference sequence). Germline trimming cut 5 bases from V and 0 bases from J; bases unmatched to any gene: 2. This CDR3 is 15 amino acids long. The CDR3 bases are TGTGCCAGCAGCAAGGGACTAGCGGACCAAGAGACCCAGTACTTC. Its translation: CASSKGLADQETQYF. Drawing the rest from reference TRBV7-9 and TRBJ2-5, the complete variable domain is DTGVSQNPRHKITKRGQNVTFRCDPISEHNRLYWYRQTLGQGPEFLTYFQNEAQLEKSRLLSDRFSAERPKGSFSTLEIQRTEQGDSAMYLCASSKGLADQETQYFGPGTRLLVL.

The chain joins TRBV2 to TRBJ2-7; 7 bases are shared with TRBD2. J lost 3 bases, V lost 6 bases, and 5 bases had no gene match. CDR1 and CDR2 from the germline V gene are SNHLY and FYNNEI. This CDR3 contains 13 residues. In nucleotides, the CDR3 is TGTGCCAGCAGAGCTAGCGGCTACTACGAGCAGTACTTC. Amino acid sequence: CASRASGYYEQYF.

The rearrangement joins TRBV28 to TRBJ2-1; 8 nucleotides line up with TRBD2. V shed 10 bases and J 8 bases; nucleotides not matched to a gene: 13. Germline CDR1 is MDHEN and CDR2 is SYDVKM. The CDR3 consists of 14 residues. CDR3 in amino acids: CATSPSGPTYEQFF. The CDR3 bases are TGTGCCACCAGCCCTAGCGGGCCTACCTATGAGCAGTTCTTC. Drawing the rest from reference TRBV28 and TRBJ2-1, the complete variable domain is DVKVTQSSRYLVKRTGEKVFLECVQDMDHENMFWYRQDPGLGLRLIYFSYDVKMKEKGDIPEGYSVSREKKERFSLILESASTNQTSMYLCATSPSGPTYEQFFGPGTRLTVL.

This clone was recorded once. The chain carries TRBV5-4 and TRBJ1-1; D is unresolved. CDR1 and CDR2 from the germline V gene are SGHNT and YYREEE (reference sequence). CDR3 length equals 16 residues. Trimming removed 2 bases at V and 0 bases at J, with 14 bases between. As DNA, the CDR3 is TGTGCCAGCAGCTTCTCGGGGTCTTTTGTGAACACTGAAGCTTTCTTT. Translating it yields CASSFSGSFVNTEAFF.

The gene calls are TRBV5-1 and TRBJ2-5; 13 positions agree with TRBD2. The germline gives CDR1 SGHRS, CDR2 YFSETQ. After removal of 2 bases from V and 4 bases from J, the junction contained 8 bases not matched to a gene. The CDR3 runs 17 residues. CDR3 sequence reads: CASSFPRTSGGTETQYF. The CDR3 coding sequence is TGCGCCAGCAGCTTTCCCCGGACTAGCGGGGGTACAGAGACCCAGTACTTC.

This chain uses TRBV19 with TRBJ1-1, with D perhaps matching TRBD1 (5 bases). V lost 6 bases and J 3 bases, leaving 11 bases between the germline ends. CDR1 is LNHDA, CDR2 SQIVND, per germline (reference sequence). This CDR3 is built from 13 residues. The CDR3 coding sequence is TGTGCCAGTAGATGGGGCAGGGACACTGAAGCTTTCTTT. It yields the protein CASRWGRDTEAFF.

This clone occurred once. The rearrangement uses TRBV30 and TRBJ1-1; D not resolved. This CDR3 spans 13 amino acids. V was pared by 0 bases and J by 3 bases, with 8 bases between. From germline, CDR1 is GTSNPN and CDR2 SVGIG (reference sequence). CDR3: CAWSVLPDTEAFF. CDR3 DNA sequence: TGTGCCTGGAGTGTACTTCCGGACACTGAAGCTTTCTTT.

The rearrangement uses TRBV4-1 and TRBJ1-5; D is undetermined. Trimming removed 0 bases from V and 0 bases from J, with 12 bases in between. Germline assignment: CDR1 MGHRA and CDR2 YSYEKL. CDR3 size: 17 residues. The CDR3 nucleotides read TGCGCCAGCAGCCAAGAGCCTAGGTCTGTTAGCAATCAGCCCCAGCATTTT. Translation: CASSQEPRSVSNQPQHF.

The chain joins TRBV5-4 to TRBJ2-2; 9 positions match TRBD2. The CDR3 totals 15 residues. Trimming cost V 2 bases and J 4 bases; bases outside gene matches: 3. Germline loops: CDR1 SGHNT, CDR2 YYREEE (reference sequence). This CDR3 is CASSFPSGITGELFF. CDR3 in DNA: TGTGCCAGCAGCTTCCCTAGCGGGATCACCGGGGAGCTGTTTTTT.

The rearrangement uses TRBV27 and TRBJ2-1, with 11 bases fitting TRBD2. Germline loops: CDR1 MNHEY, CDR2 SMNVEV (reference sequence). The CDR3 is 17 residues long. Unmatched junction bases numbered 3, after V lost 2 bases and J lost 0 bases. CDR3 residues: CASSLRGLAGSYNEQFF. The CDR3 DNA reads as TGTGCCAGCAGTTTACGCGGACTAGCGGGCTCCTACAATGAGCAGTTCTTC.

CDR3 coding DNA: TGTGCCAGAATCGGACAGCGAATACTGAACACTGAAGCTTTCTTT. It codes for CARIGQRILNTEAFF. This rearrangement joins TRBV2 to TRBJ1-1, with D perhaps TRBD1 (6 bases). This CDR3 comprises 15 residues. The germline V gene encodes CDR1 SNHLY and CDR2 FYNNEI. Trimming took 9 bases from V and 0 from J, leaving 17 bases between them.

This sequence joins TRBV7-9 and TRBJ2-5; TRBD1 matches 7 bases. Trimming cost V 1 base and J 4 bases; bases outside gene matches: 6. The germline V gene has CDR1 SEHNR and CDR2 FQNEAQ (reference sequence). The CDR3 runs 15 residues. The CDR3 protein is CASSLGVAGGETQYF. DNA of the CDR3: TGTGCCAGCAGCTTAGGGGTTGCAGGGGGAGAGACCCAGTACTTC.

V usage is TRBV15 and J usage is TRBJ2-5; D perhaps matches TRBD1 (5 bases). The CDR3 has 12 amino acids. Deletions cut 3 bases from V and 5 bases from J, with 7 bases between. Germline values: CDR1 LNHNV, CDR2 YYDKDF (reference sequence). CDR3 amino acids: CATSRGQETQYF. The CDR3 DNA reads as TGTGCCACCAGCAGGGGGCAGGAGACCCAGTACTTC.

The V gene is TRBV13, the J gene TRBJ2-1; TRBD2 matches at 7 bases. Trimming cost V 6 bases and J 4 bases; bases outside gene matches: 9. The CDR3 runs to 15 residues. Germline assignment: CDR1 PRHDT and CDR2 FYEKMQ (reference sequence). The CDR3 nucleotides are TGTGCCAGCAGGGCCGGGACTATGACTTACAATGAGCAGTTCTTC. Its protein is CASRAGTMTYNEQFF.

V gene TRBV5-1 combines with J gene TRBJ2-3, with TRBD2 as a possible D gene (6 bases). The germline V gene has CDR1 SGHRS and CDR2 YFSETQ. CDR3 length: 15 amino acids. Trimming stripped 5 bases from V and 2 bases from J, with 15 bases between. The CDR3 loop reads CASSGRLGDTDTQYF. CDR3 nucleotide sequence: TGCGCCAGCAGTGGGCGACTAGGTGACACAGATACGCAGTATTTT.

This clone was seen only once. The chain is built from TRBV5-1 and TRBJ2-5, with D perhaps matching TRBD2 (6 bases). The DNA matches TRBJ2-7 better at its end, which makes the J call doubtful. The germline gives CDR1 SGHRS, CDR2 YFSETQ. CDR3 length equals 13 residues. CDR3 nucleotides: TGCGCCAGCAGCGCACAGACTAGCTACGAGCAGTACTTC. This translates into CASSAQTSYEQYF.

The J gene is TRBJ2-5, the V gene TRBV30; D uncertain. V lost 7 bases and J lost 2, with 11 bases in between. Germline V gene sequence: CDR1 GTSNPN, CDR2 SVGIG (reference sequence). This CDR3 has 12 amino acids. The DNA of the CDR3 is TGTGCCTCCTCGTCGGTACAAGAGACCCAGTACTTC. As protein: CASSSVQETQYF.

This clone was seen only a few times. This chain links TRBV5-1 with TRBJ1-6; the D gene is possibly TRBD1 (6 bases). The germline CDR1 and CDR2 sequences are SGHRS and YFSETQ. The CDR3 consists of 14 residues. Trimming took off 1 base at V and 6 bases at J, with 8 bases between the two ends. The CDR3 sequence is CASSLIGGNSPLHF. CDR3 sequence (DNA): TGCGCCAGCAGCTTGATAGGGGGTAATTCACCCCTCCACTTT.

J is TRBJ1-6 and V is TRBV5-4, with 8 bases that match TRBD1. The trim removed 4 bases at V and 10 bases at J, leaving 10 bases unmatched. The CDR3 totals 15 residues. Germline lookup yields CDR1 SGHNT and CDR2 YYREEE (reference sequence). CDR3: CASSTGQAVLSPLHF. The CDR3 DNA sequence: TGTGCCAGCAGCACGGGACAGGCGGTCTTATCACCCCTCCACTTT.

This clone was picked up a small number of times. The CDR3 sequence is CASSPTAANYGYTF. The DNA for the CDR3 is TGCGCCAGCAGTCCGACAGCAGCTAACTATGGCTACACCTTC. V usage is TRBV5-1 and J usage is TRBJ1-2, with D perhaps TRBD1 (5 bases). The V end lost 5 bases, the J end lost 0 bases, and 11 bases lay between the germline ends. This CDR3 has 14 amino acids. Germline lookup yields CDR1 SGHRS and CDR2 YFSETQ.

Comments on this clone: This same CDR3 is encoded by further DNA sequences in the sample. V usage is TRBV9 and J usage is TRBJ2-7; TRBD1 agrees at 8 bases. V lost 3 bases, J lost 2 bases, and 10 bases stayed unmatched. The CDR3 sequence is 16 residues long. Germline V gene sequence: CDR1 SGDLS, CDR2 YYNGEE. In DNA form, the CDR3 reads TGTGCCAGCAGCGAAAGTCCCGGGACAGGAGCCTACGAGCAGTACTTC. It yields the protein CASSESPGTGAYEQYF.